This T cell receptor (beta chain) was identified in a study of regulatory T cells in long-lasting Graves disease. Across the study: The criterion for persistent Graves' disease was over 5 years of antithyroid drugs with positive TSH receptor antibodies.

Study-wide results and caveats: New patients shared some 970 public clonotypes, fewer than the roughly 2,700 shared by persistent patients. The TCR repertoire of persistent Graves' patients was less diverse than that of newly diagnosed ones. Study of thyroid tissue was not done, with only peripheral blood studied.

The time point: persistent/refractory GD, antithyroid drugs over 5 years with positive TRAb. RNA extracted from PBMCs served as the sequencing template. Note on this clonotype: Antigen: not known.

The CDR3 has 17 residues. CDR1 and CDR2 (germline): SEHNR, FQNEAQ (reference sequence). Trimming removed 4 bases from V and 0 bases from J; junction bases left unmatched: 4. Arm-PCR of CDR3 regions with iRepertoire HTBI primers generated TCR beta libraries. A single record per CDR3 protein comes from TCRdb applying MiXCR to the multiplex PCR reads. The repertoire has roughly 500,000 distinct CDR3 sequences, under 25% of them found once; the top ten carry roughly 7%. The sequence derives from a female donor with Graves disease. The sequencing here drew on peripheral blood mononuclear cells (PBMCs), taken when the disease was refractory, from a patient treated with antithyroid drugs. This sequence joins TRBV7-9 and TRBJ2-6, with 9 bases identical to TRBD1. CDR3: CASSSGTGSSGANVLTF. The CDR3 DNA reads TGTGCCAGCAGCTCCGGGACAGGGAGCTCTGGGGCCAACGTCCTGACTTTC. The full variable domain, its missing parts supplied by reference TRBV7-9 and TRBJ2-6, is DTGVSQNPRHKITKRGQNVTFRCDPISEHNRLYWYRQTLGQGPEFLTYFQNEAQLEKSRLLSDRFSAERPKGSFSTLEIQRTEQGDSAMYLCASSSGTGSSGANVLTFGAGSRLTVL.